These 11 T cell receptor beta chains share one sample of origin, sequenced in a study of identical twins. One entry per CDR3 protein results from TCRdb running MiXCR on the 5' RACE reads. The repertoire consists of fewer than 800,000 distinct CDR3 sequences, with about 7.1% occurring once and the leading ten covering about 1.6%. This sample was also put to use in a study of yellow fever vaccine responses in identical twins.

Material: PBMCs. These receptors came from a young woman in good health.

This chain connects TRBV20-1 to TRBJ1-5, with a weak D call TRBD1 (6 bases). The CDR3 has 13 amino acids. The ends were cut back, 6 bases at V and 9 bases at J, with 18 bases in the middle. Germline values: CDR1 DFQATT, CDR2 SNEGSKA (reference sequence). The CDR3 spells CSAPTGGAGPQHF. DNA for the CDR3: TGCAGTGCCCCCACGGGGGGGGCCGGGCCCCAGCATTTT.

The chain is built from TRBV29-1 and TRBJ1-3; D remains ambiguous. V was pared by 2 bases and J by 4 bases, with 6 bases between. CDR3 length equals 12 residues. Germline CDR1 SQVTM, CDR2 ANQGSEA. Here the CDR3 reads CSVELFGNTIYF. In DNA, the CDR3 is TGCAGCGTTGAATTGTTCGGAAACACCATATATTTT.

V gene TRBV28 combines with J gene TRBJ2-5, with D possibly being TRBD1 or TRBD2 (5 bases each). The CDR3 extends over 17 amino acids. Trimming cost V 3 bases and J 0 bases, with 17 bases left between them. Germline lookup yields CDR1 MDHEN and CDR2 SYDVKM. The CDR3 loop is CASSLVRDLRDQETQYF. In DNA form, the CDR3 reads TGTGCCAGCAGTTTGGTCCGGGACCTCCGCGACCAAGAGACCCAGTACTTC.

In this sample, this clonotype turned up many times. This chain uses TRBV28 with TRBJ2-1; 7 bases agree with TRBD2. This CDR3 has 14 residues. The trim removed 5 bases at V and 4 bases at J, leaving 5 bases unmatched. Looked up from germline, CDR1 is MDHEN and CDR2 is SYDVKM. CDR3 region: CASSRGSRYNEQFF. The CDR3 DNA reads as TGTGCCAGCAGTCGCGGGAGTAGGTACAATGAGCAGTTCTTC.

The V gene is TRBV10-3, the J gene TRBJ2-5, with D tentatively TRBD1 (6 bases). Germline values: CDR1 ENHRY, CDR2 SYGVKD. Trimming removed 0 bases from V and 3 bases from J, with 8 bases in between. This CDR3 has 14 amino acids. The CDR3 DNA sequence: TGTGCCATCAGTGAGTCGGCAGGGGAAGAGACCCAGTACTTC. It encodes CAISESAGEETQYF.

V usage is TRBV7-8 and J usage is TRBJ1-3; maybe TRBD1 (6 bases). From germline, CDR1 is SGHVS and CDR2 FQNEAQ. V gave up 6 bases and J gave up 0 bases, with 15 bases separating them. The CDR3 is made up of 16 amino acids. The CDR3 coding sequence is TGTGCCAGCAGAAGAGGACAGTCCTCCTCTGGAAACACCATATATTTT. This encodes CASRRGQSSSGNTIYF.

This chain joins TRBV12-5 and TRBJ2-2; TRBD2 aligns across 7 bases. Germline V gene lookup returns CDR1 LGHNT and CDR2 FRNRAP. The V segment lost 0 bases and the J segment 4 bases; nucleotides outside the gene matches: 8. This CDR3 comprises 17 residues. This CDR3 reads CASGLVIGGSITGELFF. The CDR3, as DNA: TGTGCTAGTGGTTTGGTAATTGGCGGGAGTATCACCGGGGAGCTGTTTTTT.

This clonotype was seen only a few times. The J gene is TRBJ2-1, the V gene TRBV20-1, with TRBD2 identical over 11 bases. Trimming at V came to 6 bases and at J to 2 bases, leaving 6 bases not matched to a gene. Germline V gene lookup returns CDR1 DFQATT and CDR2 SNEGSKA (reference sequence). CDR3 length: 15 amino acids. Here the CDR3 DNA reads TGCAGTGCAAGGACTAGCGGGCCCCCCTACAATGAGCAGTTCTTC. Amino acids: CSARTSGPPYNEQFF.

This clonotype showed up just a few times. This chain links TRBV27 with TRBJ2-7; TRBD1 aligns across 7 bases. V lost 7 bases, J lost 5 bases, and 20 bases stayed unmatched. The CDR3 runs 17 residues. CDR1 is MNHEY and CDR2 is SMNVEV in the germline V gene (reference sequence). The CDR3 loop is CASTPRWADRLRNEQYF. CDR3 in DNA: TGTGCCAGCACCCCCCGTTGGGCGGACAGGCTTAGAAACGAGCAGTACTTC.

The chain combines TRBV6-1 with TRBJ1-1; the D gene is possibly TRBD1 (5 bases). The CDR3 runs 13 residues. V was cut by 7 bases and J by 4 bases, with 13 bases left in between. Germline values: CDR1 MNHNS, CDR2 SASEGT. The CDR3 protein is CASTLGPGTEAFF. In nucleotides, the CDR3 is TGTGCCAGCACCTTGGGGCCCGGCACTGAAGCTTTCTTT.

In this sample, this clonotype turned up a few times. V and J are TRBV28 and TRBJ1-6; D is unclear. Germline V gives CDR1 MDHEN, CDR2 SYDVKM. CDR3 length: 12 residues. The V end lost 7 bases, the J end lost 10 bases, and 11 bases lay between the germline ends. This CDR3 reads CASMSTRSPLHF. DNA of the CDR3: TGTGCCAGCATGAGTACCCGATCACCCCTCCACTTT.